The 29 T cell receptor beta chains in this list originate from one sample, sequenced in a study of T cells in women clearing cervical HPV infection. This table comes from immunoSEQ multiplex PCR, and its TCRdb copy is limited to in-frame clones, with some not included. This sample contains about 30,000 clones. The specimen sequenced was blood buffy coat. The receptors here all came from a woman aged 18-69 years with a cervical HPV16 infection that either progressed to CIN3+ or cleared (not recorded which).

To note about this clone: The read ends 3 residues shy of where the CDR3 ends; the end is completed using the germline J gene. The chain links TRBV11-2 to TRBJ2-5; 11 bases line up with TRBD2. Germline V CDR1 and CDR2: SGHAT, FQNNGV. This CDR3 has 14 residues. Germline trimming cut 6 bases from V and 5 bases from J; bases unmatched to any gene: 5. The covered CDR3 bases are TGTGCCAGCAGTAGCGGGAGGGCGGGGGAGACC. Translated: CASSSGRAGET. In full, the CDR3 reads CASSSGRAGETQYF.

Details on this clone: The CDR3 end falls 3 residues outside the read, so it is completed with the germline J gene. The genes are TRBV19 and TRBJ2-3; maybe TRBD2 (6 bases). CDR3 length equals 14 residues. The V and J ends lost 6 bases and 8 bases respectively, with 18 bases between them. The V gene's germline CDR1 is LNHDA and CDR2 SQIVND (reference sequence). The CDR3 protein is CASSRARGEGTQYF. The part of the CDR3 DNA that was read is TGTGCCAGTAGCCGGGCGCGGGGAGAGGGTACG.

Regarding this clone: The CDR3 extends 3 residues past the end of the read, so its final part is completed from the germline J gene. This sequence joins TRBV12-3 or TRBV12-4 and TRBJ2-2, with D maybe TRBD2 (5 bases). CDR3 length equals 14 residues. Trimming removed 7 bases from V and 7 bases from J, with 16 bases in between. The DNA read from the CDR3 is TGTGCCAGCATCCCACGGACGGGGAACGGGGAG. Amino acid sequence: CASIPRTGNGE. The whole CDR3 sequence is CASIPRTGNGELFF.

As for this clone: The missing CDR3 end, 3 residues past where the read stops, is filled in from the germline J gene. This rearrangement joins TRBV7-8 to TRBJ2-5, with 10 bases aligning to TRBD2. V was clipped by 4 bases and J by 3 bases; unmatched bases: 14. CDR3 length: 18 residues. Germline assignment: CDR1 SGHVS and CDR2 FQNEAQ. The sequenced part of the CDR3 DNA is TGTGCCAGCAGCTCGAACTCCTTGCTAGCGGGAGTAGAAGAGACC. Its protein is CASSSNSLLAGVEET. The whole CDR3 is CASSSNSLLAGVEETQYF.

With respect to this clone: The missing CDR3 end, 3 residues past where the read stops, is filled in from the germline J gene. This sequence joins TRBV20-1 and TRBJ1-2, with D maybe TRBD1 (5 bases). This CDR3 is built from 11 residues. Per germline, CDR1 DFQATT and CDR2 SNEGSKA (reference sequence). Partial CDR3 DNA: TGCAGTGCCGGACAAGGGTGGGGC. Protein product: CSAGQGWG. The entire CDR3 sequence reads CSAGQGWGYTF.

About this clone: The sequenced fragment ends 3 residues before the CDR3 boundary, so the rest is inferred from the germline J gene. The V and J genes are TRBV19 and TRBJ2-1, with D maybe TRBD2 (6 bases). Germline CDR1 and CDR2: LNHDA and SQIVND (reference sequence). This CDR3 region has 14 residues. V lost 3 bases and J 9 bases, leaving 15 bases between the germline ends. The CDR3 sequence: CASSMGGEGLEQFF. Partial CDR3 DNA: TGTGCCAGTAGTATGGGGGGTGAGGGGCTTGAG.

Concerning this clone itself: The read falls 3 residues short of the CDR3 end, and the missing part is taken from the germline J gene. This chain uses TRBV29-1 with TRBJ1-5; D may be TRBD1 (6 bases). Per germline, CDR1 SQVTM and CDR2 ANQGSEA. V gave up 4 bases and J gave up 0 bases, with 7 bases separating them. The CDR3 sequence is 13 residues long. The sequenced CDR3 bases are TGCAGCGTTGGACAGGATAGCAATCAGCCC. Its translation: CSVGQDSNQP. The whole CDR3 is CSVGQDSNQPQHF.

On this clone: The read is 3 residues too short to cover the CDR3 end, so that end is filled in from the germline J gene. This chain joins TRBV7-9 and TRBJ2-3; no reliable D call. V lost 2 bases and J lost 2, with 11 bases in between. Per germline, CDR1 SEHNR and CDR2 FQNEAQ (reference sequence). The CDR3 sequence is 15 residues long. The sequenced part of the CDR3 DNA is TGTGCCAGCAGCTTACTCCCAGGAGCCACAGATACG. Encoded protein: CASSLLPGATDT. The complete CDR3 sequence is CASSLLPGATDTQYF.

Of note for this clone: The observed sequence ends 3 residues before the CDR3 terminus, with the missing tail filled in from the germline J gene. The V and J genes are TRBV7-9 and TRBJ1-1; 8 positions agree with TRBD1. The germline V gene encodes CDR1 SEHNR and CDR2 FQNEAQ (reference sequence). The CDR3 is 14 amino acids. With 1 base clipped from V and 7 bases from J, the junction kept 5 bases outside the gene matches. CDR3 residues: CASSLDQGADEAFF. CDR3 DNA, as far as it was read: TGTGCCAGCAGCTTAGATCAGGGGGCAGATGAA.

About this clone itself: The missing CDR3 end, 3 residues past where the read stops, is filled in from the germline J gene. This chain connects TRBV6-2 or TRBV6-3 to TRBJ1-6; the match to TRBD1 covers 8 bases. CDR3 length: 16 amino acids. J gave up 8 bases and V 5 bases, and 11 bases lay outside the gene matches. Germline loops: CDR1 MNHEY, CDR2 SVGEGT. The CDR3 here is CASSRDRGWGYSPLHF. The covered CDR3 bases are TGTGCCAGCAGTAGAGACAGGGGATGGGGCTATTCACCC.

As for this clone: The read finishes 3 residues shy of the CDR3 end, and the germline J gene is used to complete it. The V call is TRBV14, the J call TRBJ2-3, with 7 bases aligning to TRBD2. Germline V lookup: CDR1 SGHDN, CDR2 FVKESK. The V gene end was trimmed by 1 base and the J gene end by 5 bases; junction bases not matched to a gene: 3. The CDR3 has 14 residues. The covered CDR3 bases are TGTGCCAGCAGCCAAGTTGGCGGGGGAGATACG. Translation: CASSQVGGGDT. The CDR3 as a whole reads CASSQVGGGDTQYF.

With respect to this clone: The CDR3 goes on 3 residues after the read ends, and that part is filled in from the germline J gene. V usage is TRBV19 and J usage is TRBJ2-5; 10 bases fit TRBD2. The V gene end was trimmed by 2 bases and the J gene end by 1 base; junction bases not matched to a gene: 4. This CDR3 is 16 amino acids long. Germline lookup yields CDR1 LNHDA and CDR2 SQIVND (reference sequence). The CDR3 bases that were read are TGTGCCAGTAGTATACGTACTAGCGGGGCCCAAGAGACC. As protein: CASSIRTSGAQET. The whole CDR3 protein is CASSIRTSGAQETQYF.

On this clone itself: Sequencing ends 3 residues short of the CDR3 end; the germline J gene provides the rest. The J gene is TRBJ1-2, the V gene TRBV19; 9 bases line up with TRBD1. Germline trimming cut 5 bases from V and 6 bases from J; bases unmatched to any gene: 4. The CDR3 spans 13 residues. Germline V gene sequence: CDR1 LNHDA, CDR2 SQIVND (reference sequence). The CDR3 reads CASSYRGHHGYTF. The CDR3 DNA, read in part, is TGTGCCAGTAGTTACAGGGGGCATCATGGC. Using reference TRBV19 and TRBJ1-2 for the parts outside the CDR3, the full variable domain is DGGITQSPKYLFRKEGQNVTLSCEQNLNHDAMYWYRQDPGQGLRLIYYSQIVNDFQKGDIAEGYSVSREKKESFPLTVTSAQKNPTAFYLCASSYRGHHGYTFGSGTRLTVV.

On this clone itself: The CDR3 extends 3 residues past the end of the read, so its final part is completed from the germline J gene. The chain has TRBV9 and TRBJ2-1; D perhaps matches TRBD1 (5 bases). Deletions cut 0 bases from V and 9 bases from J, with 7 bases between. There are 12 residues in the CDR3. Looked up from germline, CDR1 is SGDLS and CDR2 is YYNGEE. The sequenced CDR3 bases are TGTGCCAGCAGCGTAGGGGGCCCTGAG. It is translated as CASSVGGPE. The whole CDR3 region reads CASSVGGPEQFF.

To note about this clone: The CDR3 goes on 3 residues after the read ends, and that part is filled in from the germline J gene. The V gene is TRBV5-1, the J gene TRBJ1-2; 8 nucleotides match TRBD1. From germline, CDR1 is SGHRS and CDR2 YFSETQ. The CDR3 has 14 amino acids. J was trimmed by 4 bases and V by 4 bases; bases with no gene match: 6. The CDR3 here is CASSRGQAFYGYTF. CDR3 DNA, as far as it was read: TGCGCCAGCAGCCGGGGACAGGCGTTCTATGGC.

With respect to this clone: The CDR3 extends 3 residues past the end of the read, so its final part is completed from the germline J gene. This chain connects TRBV19 to TRBJ1-4; 7 bases agree with TRBD1. This CDR3 contains 14 residues. J gave up 8 bases and V 3 bases, and 6 bases lay outside the gene matches. Germline values: CDR1 LNHDA, CDR2 SQIVND (reference sequence). The CDR3 is CASSIFGTAEKLFF. The sequenced part of the CDR3 DNA is TGTGCCAGTAGTATTTTTGGGACAGCCGAAAAA.

As concerns this clone: One end of the junction varies from germline; a read error may be responsible. Sequencing ends 3 residues short of the CDR3 end; the germline J gene provides the rest. The V gene is TRBV4-2, the J gene TRBJ1-2; 9 nucleotides align to TRBD1. This CDR3 is 15 amino acids long. CDR1 LGHNA and CDR2 YNFKEQ come from the germline V gene. CDR3 bases read: TGCGCCAGCAGCCAAGCCGGGGGACAGGGCCGCGGC. It codes for CASSQAGGQGRG. In full, the CDR3 is CASSQAGGQGRGYTF.

Comment on this clone: The read falls 3 residues short of the CDR3 end, and the missing part is taken from the germline J gene. This rearrangement joins TRBV5-4 to TRBJ1-2, with D perhaps matching TRBD1 (6 bases). Looked up from germline, CDR1 is SGHNT and CDR2 is YYREEE (reference sequence). There are 13 residues in the CDR3. Trimming pared 1 base from V and 6 bases from J, leaving 10 bases between. The CDR3 loop is CASSLRQVHGYTF. CDR3 bases read: TGTGCCAGCAGCTTGAGACAGGTGCATGGC.

Note on this clone: The read halts 3 residues ahead of the CDR3 end, with the missing end drawn from the germline J gene. V is TRBV2 and J is TRBJ2-7; D is ambiguous. Between the trimmed V and J ends, which lost 5 bases and 3 bases, there was a span of 5 bases. Germline V gives CDR1 SNHLY, CDR2 FYNNEI. The CDR3 is 11 amino acids. This chain's CDR3 is CASSYSYEQYF. The CDR3 bases that were read are TGTGCCAGCAGTTACAGCTACGAG.

Concerning this clone: The observed sequence ends 3 residues before the CDR3 terminus, with the missing tail filled in from the germline J gene. This chain connects TRBV12-3 or TRBV12-4 to TRBJ2-3; 9 bases are a match to TRBD2. Trimming took 1 base from V and 4 from J; bases not matched to a gene: 0. The CDR3 consists of 14 residues. CDR3 region: CASSLGGGADTQYF. Partial CDR3 DNA: TGTGCCAGCAGTTTAGGCGGGGGGGCAGATACG.

With regard to this clone: The read finishes 3 residues shy of the CDR3 end, and the germline J gene is used to complete it. The V call is TRBV20-1, the J call TRBJ2-3; TRBD1 agrees at 8 bases. The CDR3 consists of 14 residues. With V trimmed by 2 bases and J by 1 base, 2 bases remained unmatched. Germline lookup yields CDR1 DFQATT and CDR2 SNEGSKA (reference sequence). CDR3 sequence: CSARKTGGTDTQYF. The DNA read from the CDR3 is TGCAGTGCTAGAAAGACAGGGGGCACAGATACG.

For this clone: The read ends 3 residues early relative to the CDR3; the germline J gene fills the gap. The chain uses TRBV12-3 or TRBV12-4 and TRBJ2-2; 7 nucleotides match TRBD1. V lost 4 bases to trimming and J lost 1 base; unmatched junction nucleotides: 3. This CDR3 has 15 amino acids. The CDR3 bases that were read are TGTGCCAGCAGTTACAGGGGTCAGAACACCGGGGAG. It is translated as CASSYRGQNTGE. The entire CDR3 protein reads CASSYRGQNTGELFF.

Remarks on this clone: The CDR3 extends 3 residues past the end of the read, so its final part is completed from the germline J gene. This chain connects TRBV6-4 to TRBJ2-7, with D tentatively TRBD2 (6 bases). Trimming cost V 7 bases and J 3 bases, with 19 bases left between them. The CDR3 runs 15 residues. CDR1 is MRHNA, CDR2 SNTAGT, per germline. The CDR3 here is CASITRRGHNYEQYF. The sequenced part of the CDR3 DNA is TGTGCCAGCATTACCCGGAGGGGTCATAACTACGAG.

Concerning this clone itself: The read ends 3 residues shy of where the CDR3 ends; the end is completed using the germline J gene. The V and J genes are TRBV6-2 or TRBV6-3 and TRBJ1-1, with TRBD1 matching over 11 bases. The germline V gene encodes CDR1 MNHEY and CDR2 SVGEGT. Losses at the gene ends were 4 bases for V and 6 bases for J; bases not matched to a gene: 1. The length of the CDR3 is 13 residues. The CDR3 DNA, read in part, is TGTGCCAGCAGTTGGACAGGGGGCCCTGAA. This sequence encodes CASSWTGGPE. The complete CDR3 protein is CASSWTGGPEAFF.

Comment on this clone: Read coverage stops 3 residues before the CDR3 terminus; the germline J gene supplies the remainder. The chain couples TRBV6-4 to TRBJ2-6, with TRBD1 matching over 7 bases. This CDR3 region has 16 residues. J was trimmed by 3 bases and V by 4 bases; bases with no gene match: 6. Germline CDR1 MRHNA, CDR2 SNTAGT. The part of the CDR3 DNA that was read is TGTGCCAGCAGTGGACAGGGTACTGGTGGGGCCAACGTC. Its translation: CASSGQGTGGANV. The full CDR3 reads CASSGQGTGGANVLTF.

Comments on this clone: The read halts 3 residues ahead of the CDR3 end, with the missing end drawn from the germline J gene. This sequence joins TRBV5-1 and TRBJ2-5; 7 positions match TRBD1. J gave up 1 base and V 3 bases, and 0 bases lay outside the gene matches. Per the germline V gene, CDR1 is SGHRS and CDR2 is YFSETQ. The CDR3 is 13 residues long. CDR3 sequence reads: CASSWDSQETQYF. The DNA read from the CDR3 is TGCGCCAGCAGCTGGGACAGCCAAGAGACC.

Concerning this clone: Read coverage stops 3 residues before the CDR3 terminus; the germline J gene supplies the remainder. The rearrangement uses TRBV12-5 and TRBJ2-7, with a weak D call TRBD1 (5 bases). The germline CDR1 and CDR2 sequences are LGHNT and FRNRAP. The CDR3 totals 15 residues. The ends were cut back, 2 bases at V and 3 bases at J, with 14 bases in the middle. The CDR3 is CASGLRPDRFYEQYF. Partial CDR3 DNA: TGTGCTAGTGGTTTGAGGCCTGACAGATTCTACGAG.

About this clone itself: The CDR3 end is not reached by the read, which stops 3 residues before it; the germline J gene fills it in. The rearrangement uses TRBV27 and TRBJ2-1; 7 bases align to TRBD2. With 6 bases clipped from V and 0 bases from J, the junction kept 8 bases outside the gene matches. CDR3 size: 16 residues. In germline, CDR1 is MNHEY, CDR2 SMNVEV (reference sequence). CDR3 DNA (partial): TGTGCCAGCAGACCAACTAGCGTTTCCTCCTACAATGAG. This codes for CASRPTSVSSYNE. The whole CDR3 is CASRPTSVSSYNEQFF.

Concerning this clone itself: The read stops 3 residues short of the end of the CDR3; the missing end is completed from the germline J gene. The V gene is TRBV10-3, the J gene TRBJ2-2; D perhaps matches TRBD1 (6 bases). Trimming removed 6 bases at V and 3 bases at J, with 14 bases between. Germline CDR1 reads ENHRY; CDR2 reads SYGVKD. The CDR3 loop spans 15 amino acids. Incomplete CDR3 DNA: TGTGCCATCAGCCCCCGGACAGCGGACACCGGGGAG. It specifies CAISPRTADTGE. The entire CDR3 protein is CAISPRTADTGELFF.